These 6 T cell receptor beta chains were sequenced from one sample in a study of shared clonotypes between healthy human individuals. Terminally differentiated effector memory CD45RA+ cells were excluded from the naive CD8 cells, which were CD45RO-negative and positively selected for CCR7. Some clones are missing from TCRdb's copy, which holds only in-frame ones; the method was immunoSEQ multiplex PCR. The table shows almost 700,000 clones, with around 92% occurring only once. The sample comprised naive CD8+ T cells sorted from blood. All receptors derive from a man aged 25 to 40 in good health.

V and J are TRBV7-9 and TRBJ2-2; D is perhaps TRBD2 (5 bases). Germline CDR1 and CDR2: SEHNR and FQNEAQ (reference sequence). This CDR3 has 14 amino acids. Trimming stripped 4 bases from V and 2 bases from J, with 8 bases between. This CDR3 reads CASSSGVNTGELFF. The CDR3 DNA is TGTGCCAGCAGCTCCGGGGTTAACACCGGGGAGCTGTTTTTT.

This clone was seen a single time. CDR3 coding DNA: TGTGCCTGGAGCGCTCTCGAGGTTTCAAGTGGGGAGCAGTACTTC. Residues: CAWSALEVSSGEQYF. The rearrangement uses TRBV30 and TRBJ2-7; the D is unclear. Germline CDR1 and CDR2: GTSNPN and SVGIG (reference sequence). Trimming took off 3 bases at V and 7 bases at J, with 22 bases between the two ends. There are 15 residues in the CDR3.

In nucleotides, the CDR3 is TGTGCCAGCAGCCAGGATACTAGTTTTCTCGAGCAGTACTTC. Translating it yields CASSQDTSFLEQYF. The V call is TRBV7-2, the J call TRBJ2-7; maybe TRBD2 (5 bases). Germline CDR1 SGHTA, CDR2 FQGNSA. Trimming left V 5 bases short and J 6 bases short, with 17 bases between. The CDR3 spans 14 residues.

The chain carries TRBV27 and TRBJ2-7, with 7 bases aligning to TRBD1. Germline loops: CDR1 MNHEY, CDR2 SMNVEV (reference sequence). J was trimmed by 2 bases and V by 5 bases; bases with no gene match: 3. The CDR3 sequence is 13 residues long. CDR3 amino acids: CASSTGAPYEQYF. In nucleotides, the CDR3 is TGTGCCAGCAGTACAGGGGCCCCCTACGAGCAGTACTTC.

Points on this clone: One junction end does not reproduce the germline sequence, and a read error may be involved. V gene TRBV2 combines with J gene TRBJ1-5; no firm D call. The germline V gene has CDR1 SNHLY and CDR2 FYNNEI. This CDR3 has 13 amino acids. CDR3 protein: CASREEPNQPQHF. CDR3 bases: TGTGCCAGCAGAGAAGAGCCGAATCAGCCCCAGCATTTT. The full variable domain, in which reference TRBV2 and TRBJ1-5 provide the parts outside the CDR3, is EPEVTQTPSHQVTQMGQEVILRCVPISNHLYFYWYRQILGQKVEFLVSFYNNEISEKSEIFDDQFSVERPDGSNFTLKIRSTKLEDSAMYFCASREEPNQPQHFGDGTRLSIL.

The gene calls are TRBV27 and TRBJ2-1; D possibly uses TRBD1 or TRBD2 (5 bases each). The V end was cut by 6 bases, the J end by 5 bases, with 14 bases between. This CDR3 is 14 amino acids long. The germline gives CDR1 MNHEY, CDR2 SMNVEV (reference sequence). This CDR3 is CASRKEGRHNEQFF. DNA for the CDR3: TGTGCCAGCAGAAAAGAGGGGAGACACAATGAGCAGTTCTTC.